The source of this TCR beta chain is a study of T cell repertoires in cytomegalovirus infection. Across the study: An indication of both CMV infection and matching HLA type came from public TCR beta signatures.

This clonotype was detected many times. Antigen unknown. This CDR3 comprises 15 residues. Trimming took off 5 bases at V and 4 bases at J, with 17 bases between the two ends. The study, taken as a whole, reports: The study found HLA-C-restricted CMV-specific TCR beta clonotypes dominating the ex vivo response.

TCRdb itself ran the reads through MiXCR, one entry per CDR3 protein. This sample yields approximately 170,000 distinct CDR3 sequences, of which approximately 15% are seen a single time; around 27% belongs to the top ten. This chain uses TRBV12-3 or TRBV12-4 with TRBJ1-2; D possibly corresponds to TRBD1 (5 bases). Sequencing was carried out using PBMCs. This TCR was recovered from a human donor in good health (CMV status not recorded). Some clones in this sample may be carry-over from other donors' samples. CDR3 DNA: TGTGCCAGCAGTCCCACCGGGGGGTACGGCTATGGCTACACCTTC. Translated, it gives CASSPTGGYGYGYTF.